The 32 T cell receptor beta chains below were found in one sample sequenced in a study of cytomegalovirus exposure and HLA in healthy donors (dated by TCRdb to 2015 to 2018). Receptors were amplified or captured by the immunoSEQ multiplex PCR assay. For the multiplex PCR, a mixture combining 60 forward primers for TCR Vbeta segments and 13 reverse primers for TCR Jbeta segments was used. The immuneACCESS repertoire file appears here via TCRdb, limited to in-frame rearrangements. These files lack a portion of the clones; in checked studies, under half of the deficit traces to unresolved V genes, and the cause of the others is not known. The sample contains roughly 160,000 clones, 73% of them found a single time. The ten most abundant clones make up 5.4% of the sample. Sequencing input: PBMCs. The receptors stem from a woman between 18 and 29 years old in good health and CMV-seropositive.

The chain has TRBV6-1 and TRBJ2-1; possible D gene TRBD1, 5 bases. Germline V lookup: CDR1 MNHNS, CDR2 SASEGT. V dropped 6 bases and J dropped 5 bases, with 11 bases sitting between them. The CDR3 covers 13 residues. CDR3 DNA: TGTGCCAGCAGCGCCGACAGCAACAATGAGCAGTTCTTC. Translating gives CASSADSNNEQFF.

The V gene is TRBV4-1, the J gene TRBJ2-2; a possible D gene is TRBD2 (6 bases). The germline V gene has CDR1 MGHRA and CDR2 YSYEKL. V was pared by 5 bases and J by 6 bases, with 19 bases between. The CDR3 sequence is 16 residues long. The CDR3 loop reads CASSAGGTVAAGELFF. CDR3 nucleotides: TGCGCCAGCAGCGCCGGGGGTACGGTGGCGGCCGGGGAGCTGTTTTTT.

J is TRBJ1-4 and V is TRBV4-2; no clear D gene. Trimming pared 3 bases from V and 7 bases from J, leaving 9 bases between. The CDR3 extends over 13 amino acids. CDR1 is LGHNA, CDR2 YNFKEQ, per germline. The CDR3 DNA follows: TGTGCCAGCAGCCAGCGTGGGAGTGAAAAACTGTTTTTT. Its translation is CASSQRGSEKLFF.

The chain carries TRBV7-2 and TRBJ2-7; 10 bases align to TRBD2. The CDR3 contains 15 residues. Per the germline V gene, CDR1 is SGHTA and CDR2 is FQGNSA. Trimming cost V 1 base and J 3 bases; bases outside gene matches: 3. CDR3 in DNA: TGTGCCAGCAGCTTAGAACCTAGCGGGAGCTACGAGCAGTACTTC. It encodes CASSLEPSGSYEQYF.

The rearrangement uses TRBV19 and TRBJ1-5; D is unclear. Germline assignment: CDR1 LNHDA and CDR2 SQIVND (reference sequence). The CDR3 extends over 15 amino acids. V was clipped by 7 bases and J by 5 bases, with 18 bases between them. The CDR3 region has the DNA TGTGCCAGTAATCCCCAGCGGGGAGGATATCAGCCCCAGCATTTT. This translates into CASNPQRGGYQPQHF.

This clone was detected only once. V and J are TRBV6-5 and TRBJ1-1, with 7 positions matching TRBD1. CDR1 MNHEY and CDR2 SVGAGI come from the germline V gene. With V trimmed by 8 bases and J by 4 bases, 7 bases remained unmatched. CDR3 size: 13 residues. CDR3: CASATGRFTEAFF. The CDR3 DNA follows: TGTGCCAGCGCGACAGGGAGGTTCACTGAAGCTTTCTTT.

The genes are TRBV7-9 and TRBJ1-3, with 9 bases matching TRBD1. The CDR3 spans 14 residues. V was pared by 6 bases and J by 6 bases, with 6 bases of the junction left unmatched. Germline loops: CDR1 SEHNR, CDR2 FQNEAQ (reference sequence). CDR3 sequence (DNA): TGTGCCAGCAGTTCCGGGACAGGGCCAAACACCATATATTTT. Encoded protein: CASSSGTGPNTIYF. The full variable domain, its missing parts supplied by reference TRBV7-9 and TRBJ1-3, is DTGVSQNPRHKITKRGQNVTFRCDPISEHNRLYWYRQTLGQGPEFLTYFQNEAQLEKSRLLSDRFSAERPKGSFSTLEIQRTEQGDSAMYLCASSSGTGPNTIYFGEGSWLTVV.

This clone has more than one count but fewer than ten. The V gene is TRBV7-9, the J gene TRBJ1-1; 7 bases align to TRBD1. Germline lookup yields CDR1 SEHNR and CDR2 FQNEAQ (reference sequence). This CDR3 contains 14 residues. J gave up 3 bases and V 1 base, and 2 bases lay outside the gene matches. The CDR3 sequence: CASSLVGGDTEAFF. CDR3 coding DNA: TGTGCCAGCAGCTTAGTAGGGGGCGACACTGAAGCTTTCTTT.

This chain connects TRBV7-2 to TRBJ1-1; the D gene is possibly TRBD1 (5 bases). Per germline, CDR1 SGHTA and CDR2 FQGNSA. Trimming pared 5 bases from V and 1 base from J, leaving 14 bases between. CDR3 size: 15 residues. Written as DNA, the CDR3 is TGTGCCAGCAGCAGCAGCCTTCAGGGGAACACTGAAGCTTTCTTT. Protein: CASSSSLQGNTEAFF.

CDR3 sequence (DNA): TGTGCCAGCAGCCGAGACAGGGGGGCGTTGACCCAGTACTTC. Translation gives CASSRDRGALTQYF. The chain joins TRBV28 to TRBJ2-5, with 9 bases lining up with TRBD1. Germline V gives CDR1 MDHEN, CDR2 SYDVKM. This CDR3 is built from 14 residues. V dropped 6 bases and J dropped 7; count of bases not matched to a gene: 9.

This clone was counted between two and nine times. The chain carries TRBV5-1 and TRBJ1-1; no definite D call. Trimming cost V 6 bases and J 0 bases, with 12 bases left between them. The CDR3 is 14 amino acids. The V gene's germline CDR1 is SGHRS and CDR2 YFSETQ. The CDR3 DNA reads as TGCGCCAGCACCCCCCCGGGGTTGAACACTGAAGCTTTCTTT. This gives the protein CASTPPGLNTEAFF. The full variable domain, rest sourced from reference TRBV5-1 and TRBJ1-1, is KAGVTQTPRYLIKTRGQQVTLSCSPISGHRSVSWYQQTPGQGLQFLFEYFSETQRNKGNFPGRFSGRQFSNSRSEMNVSTLELGDSALYLCASTPPGLNTEAFFGQGTRLTVV.

The chain recombines TRBV19 with TRBJ1-2; 9 bases are a match to TRBD1. The CDR3 is 15 residues long. The J segment lost 5 bases and the V segment lost 6 bases, leaving 10 bases of the junction unmatched. Per germline, CDR1 LNHDA and CDR2 SQIVND (reference sequence). The CDR3 reads CASRRGDRVVYGYTF. Written as DNA, the CDR3 is TGTGCCAGTAGACGCGGGGACAGGGTTGTTTATGGCTACACCTTC.

The V gene is TRBV5-1, the J gene TRBJ2-5; D remains unclear. V gave up 1 base and J gave up 3 bases, with 4 bases separating them. Germline loops: CDR1 SGHRS, CDR2 YFSETQ. The CDR3 length is 12 residues. The CDR3 spells CASSLPEETQYF. In DNA form, the CDR3 reads TGCGCCAGCAGCTTGCCTGAAGAGACCCAGTACTTC. Full variable domain (outside the CDR3, taken from reference TRBV5-1 and TRBJ2-5): KAGVTQTPRYLIKTRGQQVTLSCSPISGHRSVSWYQQTPGQGLQFLFEYFSETQRNKGNFPGRFSGRQFSNSRSEMNVSTLELGDSALYLCASSLPEETQYFGPGTRLLVL.

Written as DNA, the CDR3 is TGTGCCAGCAGCACAGGCCTAGCGGGGGTTGGAGAGACCCAGTACTTC. This sequence encodes CASSTGLAGVGETQYF. V gene TRBV5-4 combines with J gene TRBJ2-5; 10 positions match TRBD2. Trimming at V came to 4 bases and at J to 4 bases, leaving 10 bases not matched to a gene. The length of the CDR3 is 16 residues. CDR1 and CDR2 (germline): SGHNT, YYREEE (reference sequence).

This chain uses TRBV25-1 with TRBJ1-1; D unclear. The germline V gene encodes CDR1 MGHDK and CDR2 SYGVNS. Trimming shortened V by 0 bases and J by 3 bases, and 5 bases separated the two germline ends. This CDR3 has 13 residues. In DNA, the CDR3 is TGTGCCAGCAGTGAATATAGATACACTGAAGCTTTCTTT. Translating gives CASSEYRYTEAFF.

This chain joins TRBV5-4 and TRBJ1-2; 7 nucleotides align to TRBD1. Germline loops: CDR1 SGHNT, CDR2 YYREEE (reference sequence). V trimming: 4 bases; J trimming: 4 bases; junction bases outside the gene matches: 10. This CDR3 has 15 amino acids. In nucleotides, the CDR3 is TGTGCCAGCAGCCTCTCCCCCGGGACAGCCTATGGCTACACCTTC. Protein: CASSLSPGTAYGYTF. Looking up the rest from reference TRBV5-4 and TRBJ1-2 gives the full variable domain: ETGVTQSPTHLIKTRGQQVTLRCSSQSGHNTVSWYQQALGQGPQFIFQYYREEENGRGNFPPRFSGLQFPNYSSELNVNALELDDSALYLCASSLSPGTAYGYTFGSGTRLTVV.

The chain is built from TRBV9 and TRBJ2-5, with TRBD2 matching over 9 bases. After removal of 1 base from V and 4 bases from J, the junction contained 5 bases not matched to a gene. Germline V gives CDR1 SGDLS, CDR2 YYNGEE. This CDR3 region has 15 residues. CDR3 nucleotides: TGTGCCAGCAGCGTACAAGCGGGGGGTAGAGAGACCCAGTACTTC. This sequence encodes CASSVQAGGRETQYF.

CDR3 bases: TGTGCCAGCAGCTTGGGGGCGGGGGCGGCGGACCAGTACTTC. Translated: CASSLGAGAADQYF. The chain couples TRBV5-6 to TRBJ2-5; weak D call: TRBD2 (7 bases). This CDR3 comprises 14 residues. Between the trimmed V and J ends, which lost 0 bases and 10 bases, there was a span of 16 bases. The V gene's germline CDR1 is SGHDT and CDR2 YYEEEE. Full variable domain (missing parts from reference TRBV5-6 and TRBJ2-5): DAGVTQSPTHLIKTRGQQVTLRCSPKSGHDTVSWYQQALGQGPQFIFQYYEEEERQRGNFPDRFSGHQFPNYSSELNVNALLLGDSALYLCASSLGAGAADQYFGPGTRLLVL.

The chain uses TRBV4-3 and TRBJ2-5, with D possibly being TRBD1 (5 bases). Trimming removed 3 bases at V and 1 base at J, with 12 bases between. CDR3 length: 15 amino acids. CDR1 and CDR2 from the germline V gene are LGHNA and YSLEER. The CDR3 is CASSQASTVQETQYF. CDR3 coding DNA: TGCGCCAGCAGCCAGGCTTCGACAGTCCAAGAGACCCAGTACTTC.

The genes are TRBV6-5 and TRBJ1-1; 8 bases agree with TRBD1. Trimming removed 6 bases from V and 3 bases from J; junction bases left unmatched: 9. This CDR3 region has 15 residues. Per germline, CDR1 MNHEY and CDR2 SVGAGI. The CDR3: CASSNVGRGHTEAFF. The CDR3 bases are TGTGCCAGCAGCAACGTGGGCAGGGGGCACACTGAAGCTTTCTTT.

V gene TRBV27 combines with J gene TRBJ1-2; D may be TRBD1 (5 bases). CDR1 and CDR2 from the germline V gene are MNHEY and SMNVEV (reference sequence). V dropped 2 bases and J dropped 8 bases, with 18 bases sitting between them. CDR3 length: 15 amino acids. This CDR3 is CASSLGSGTGGGYTF. The CDR3, as DNA: TGTGCCAGCAGTTTAGGCTCGGGAACGGGGGGGGGCTACACCTTC.

The chain recombines TRBV6-5 with TRBJ1-4, with TRBD1 matching 9 bases. The CDR3 consists of 15 residues. Trimming took 6 bases from V and 8 from J; bases not matched to a gene: 10. The germline CDR1 and CDR2 sequences are MNHEY and SVGAGI. CDR3 residues: CASSGLGTGPEKLFF. For the CDR3, the DNA is TGTGCCAGCAGCGGGCTCGGGACAGGGCCCGAAAAACTGTTTTTT.

The chain has TRBV27 and TRBJ2-7, with 7 positions matching TRBD2. The germline V gene has CDR1 MNHEY and CDR2 SMNVEV (reference sequence). The CDR3 length is 15 residues. J was trimmed by 3 bases and V by 5 bases; bases with no gene match: 10. This CDR3 is CASSPKAGSGYEQYF. The CDR3 DNA sequence: TGTGCCAGCAGTCCCAAAGCGGGGAGTGGCTACGAGCAGTACTTC.

This clone has more than one count but fewer than ten. This chain links TRBV6-1 with TRBJ1-4; 8 bases fit TRBD1. The CDR3 consists of 15 residues. With 6 bases clipped from V and 7 bases from J, the junction kept 10 bases outside the gene matches. Germline CDR1 is MNHNS and CDR2 is SASEGT. In nucleotides, the CDR3 is TGTGCCAGCAGCCCCCGACAGGGGAACGCTGAAAAACTGTTTTTT. The encoded protein is CASSPRQGNAEKLFF.

The V call is TRBV6-6, the J call TRBJ1-6; 7 bases line up with TRBD1. CDR3 size: 15 residues. Germline CDR1 and CDR2: MNHNY and SVGAGI (reference sequence). The V and J ends lost 2 bases and 10 bases, in that order; junction bases with no gene match: 8. The CDR3 reads CASSYVEGAGSPLHF. The CDR3 nucleotides are TGTGCCAGCAGTTACGTGGAGGGGGCCGGCTCACCCCTCCACTTT.

The chain uses TRBV5-4 and TRBJ2-7, with D possibly matching TRBD2 (7 bases). The V and J ends lost 0 bases and 4 bases respectively, with 14 bases between them. Germline V gene sequence: CDR1 SGHNT, CDR2 YYREEE (reference sequence). The CDR3 covers 15 residues. The CDR3: CASSLARGAAYEQYF. The CDR3 DNA follows: TGTGCCAGCAGCTTGGCACGGGGGGCGGCTTACGAGCAGTACTTC.

The chain couples TRBV2 to TRBJ2-7, with 8 bases matching TRBD2. Germline CDR1 reads SNHLY; CDR2 reads FYNNEI. Trimming took 2 bases from V and 3 from J; bases not matched to a gene: 0. There are 13 residues in the CDR3. This chain's CDR3 is CASSESGGYEQYF. DNA of the CDR3: TGTGCCAGCAGTGAAAGCGGGGGCTACGAGCAGTACTTC.

This clone was seen only a few times. V usage is TRBV11-3 and J usage is TRBJ2-5; no clear D. Germline lookup yields CDR1 SGHNT and CDR2 YENEEA. CDR3 length: 14 residues. V lost 5 bases, J lost 2 bases, and 12 bases lay in between. DNA of the CDR3: TGTGCCAGCAGCCATAGCTACTATCAAGAGACCCAGTACTTC. Protein product: CASSHSYYQETQYF.

The V gene is TRBV5-6, the J gene TRBJ1-2, with D perhaps TRBD1 (5 bases). Germline V gene sequence: CDR1 SGHDT, CDR2 YYEEEE. With 5 bases removed from V and 7 bases from J, the gap between germline ends came to 12 bases. This CDR3 contains 12 residues. The DNA for the CDR3 is TGTGCCAGCAGTCCGGGGGTGGTTGGCTACACCTTC. This codes for CASSPGVVGYTF. Supplemented by reference TRBV5-6 and TRBJ1-2, the full variable domain reads DAGVTQSPTHLIKTRGQQVTLRCSPKSGHDTVSWYQQALGQGPQFIFQYYEEEERQRGNFPDRFSGHQFPNYSSELNVNALLLGDSALYLCASSPGVVGYTFGSGTRLTVV.

The rearrangement uses TRBV11-2 and TRBJ2-5, with D possibly being TRBD1 (6 bases). The CDR3 sequence is 15 residues long. Per germline, CDR1 SGHAT and CDR2 FQNNGV. The ends were cut back, 5 bases at V and 2 bases at J, with 15 bases in the middle. The CDR3 nucleotides are TGTGCCAGCAGCCAACAGGGTTTTGTTCAAGAGACCCAGTACTTC. This codes for CASSQQGFVQETQYF.

This chain connects TRBV6-5 to TRBJ2-7; 9 nucleotides align to TRBD1. Germline loops: CDR1 MNHEY, CDR2 SVGAGI. The CDR3 loop spans 15 amino acids. V trimming: 10 bases; J trimming: 2 bases; junction bases outside the gene matches: 12. The CDR3 protein is CATQPLGTGTYEQYF. The CDR3 DNA sequence: TGTGCCACCCAACCTCTAGGGACAGGGACCTACGAGCAGTACTTC.

V gene TRBV4-1 combines with J gene TRBJ2-7; the D gene is possibly TRBD2 (5 bases). V lost 4 bases, J lost 2 bases, and 12 bases lay in between. The germline CDR1 and CDR2 sequences are MGHRA and YSYEKL. The CDR3 consists of 14 residues. CDR3 loop: CASSRTPGTYEQYF. The CDR3 DNA reads TGCGCCAGCAGCCGAACCCCCGGGACCTACGAGCAGTACTTC.